This T cell receptor (beta chain) was obtained from a study of blood T cell repertoires in COVID-19. V was clipped by 4 bases and J by 0 bases; unmatched bases: 4. From germline, CDR1 is SGHNT and CDR2 YENEEA. The CDR3 totals 15 residues. The repertoire was sequenced with immunoSEQ multiplex PCR; TCRdb's copy has only in-frame clones and lacks some. The data hold 200,000 to 250,000 clones, with roughly 80% observed a single time. The chain combines TRBV11-3 with TRBJ2-7; 9 nucleotides align to TRBD1. Sequenced sample: PBMCs or T cells enriched from blood (not recorded which). The source is a woman in her thirties or forties who had been exposed to COVID-19. CDR3 nucleotides: TGTGCCAGCAGCTGGGGGACAGGGAACTCCTACGAGCAGTACTTC. Its protein is CASSWGTGNSYEQYF.